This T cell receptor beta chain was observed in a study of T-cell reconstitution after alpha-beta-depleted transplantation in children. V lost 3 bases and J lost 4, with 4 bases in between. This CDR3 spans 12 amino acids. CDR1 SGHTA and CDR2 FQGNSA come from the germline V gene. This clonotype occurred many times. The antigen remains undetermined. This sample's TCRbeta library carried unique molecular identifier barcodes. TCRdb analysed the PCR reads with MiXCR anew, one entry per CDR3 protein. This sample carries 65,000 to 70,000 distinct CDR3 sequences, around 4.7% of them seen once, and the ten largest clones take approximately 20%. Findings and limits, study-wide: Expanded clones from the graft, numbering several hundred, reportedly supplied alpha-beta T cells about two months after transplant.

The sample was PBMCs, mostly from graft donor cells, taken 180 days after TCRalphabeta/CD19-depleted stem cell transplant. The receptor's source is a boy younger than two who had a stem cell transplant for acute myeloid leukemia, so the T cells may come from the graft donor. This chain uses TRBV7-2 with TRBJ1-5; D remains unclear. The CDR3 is CASSLMNQPQHF. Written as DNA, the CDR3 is TGTGCCAGCAGCTTGATGAATCAGCCCCAGCATTTT.